This TCR beta chain comes out of a study of blood T cell repertoires in COVID-19. Turning to the study itself: The United States, Italy and Spain supplied acute and convalescent COVID-19 samples. Nucleic acid was either cDNA or gDNA, and it came from T cells, B-cell-depleted T cells, or PBMCs.

Original data processing: Amplification of reference gene primers provided the estimated nucleated cell counts. TCRdb keeps only in-frame clones here, not all; method: immunoSEQ multiplex PCR. V, J and clone size are those of that table, while D and trimming were read from the DNA. Among under 300,000 clones listed, roughly 82% were seen once. The junction had 1 base not matched to a gene; V was cut back by 0 bases and J by 7 bases. The CDR3 length is 15 residues. CDR1 LNHDA and CDR2 SQIVND come from the germline V gene (reference sequence). The receptor comes from an elderly man with acute or convalescent COVID-19. The chain combines TRBV19 with TRBJ1-6; 9 nucleotides align to TRBD1. Sequenced sample: peripheral blood. As DNA, the CDR3 is TGTGCCAGTAGTATAGATGGACAGGGGAATTCACCCCTCCACTTT. Amino acids: CASSIDGQGNSPLHF.